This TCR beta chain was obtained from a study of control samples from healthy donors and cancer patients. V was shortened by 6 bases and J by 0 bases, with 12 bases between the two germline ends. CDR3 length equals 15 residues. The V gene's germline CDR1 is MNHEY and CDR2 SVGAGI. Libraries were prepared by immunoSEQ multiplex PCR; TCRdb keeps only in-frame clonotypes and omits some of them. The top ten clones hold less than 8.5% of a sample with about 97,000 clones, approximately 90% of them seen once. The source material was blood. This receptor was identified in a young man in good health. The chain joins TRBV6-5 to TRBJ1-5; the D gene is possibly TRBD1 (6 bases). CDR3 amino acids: CASSADRSSNQPQHF. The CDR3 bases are TGTGCCAGCAGCGCGGACAGATCTAGCAATCAGCCCCAGCATTTT.